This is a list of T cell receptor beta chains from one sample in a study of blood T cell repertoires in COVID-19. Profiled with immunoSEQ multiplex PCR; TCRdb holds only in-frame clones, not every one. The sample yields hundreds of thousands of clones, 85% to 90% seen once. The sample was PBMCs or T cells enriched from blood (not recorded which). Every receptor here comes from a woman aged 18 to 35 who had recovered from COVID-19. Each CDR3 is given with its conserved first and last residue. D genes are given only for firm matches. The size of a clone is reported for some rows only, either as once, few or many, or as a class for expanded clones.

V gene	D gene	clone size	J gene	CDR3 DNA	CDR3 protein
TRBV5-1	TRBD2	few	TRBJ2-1	TGCGCCAGCAGCTTCGGGACTAGCGAATACAATGAGCAGTTCTTC	CASSFGTSEYNEQFF
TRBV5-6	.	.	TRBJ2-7	TGTGCCAGCAGCTTGACAGGGTTGCGCGAGCAGTACTTC	CASSLTGLREQYF
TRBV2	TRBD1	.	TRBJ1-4	TGTGCCAGCAGTGAAGGACAGGGGGCCGGTGAAAAACTGTTTTTT	CASSEGQGAGEKLFF
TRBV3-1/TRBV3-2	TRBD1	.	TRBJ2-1	TGTGCCAGCAGCCGTCCTCCGGGACAGGGGTACAATGAGCAGTTCTTC	CASSRPPGQGYNEQFF
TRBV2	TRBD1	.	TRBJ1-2	TGTGCCAGCAGAAGGACAGGGGGCTTGTTGGGAGGCTACACCTTC	CASRRTGGLLGGYTF
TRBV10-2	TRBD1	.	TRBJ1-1	TGCGCCAGCAGTGGGGACAGGGTGGACACTGAAGCTTTCTTT	CASSGDRVDTEAFF
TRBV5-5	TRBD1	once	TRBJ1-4	TGTGCCAGCAGCATCGGGACAGGGAACGAAAAACTGTTTTTT	CASSIGTGNEKLFF
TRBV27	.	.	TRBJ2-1	TGTGCCAGCAGTTTACTTTTTACGGGTCGTATCAATGAGCAGTTCTTC	CASSLLFTGRINEQFF
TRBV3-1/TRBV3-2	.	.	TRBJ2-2	TGTGCCAGCAGCCAAGAGGGGGGGCCCACCGGGGAGCTGTTTTTT	CASSQEGGPTGELFF
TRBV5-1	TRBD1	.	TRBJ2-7	TGCGCCAGCAGCTTGACCGGGACAGGGTTCGACGAGCAGTACTTC	CASSLTGTGFDEQYF